This passage covers 21 T cell receptor beta chains from one sample sequenced in a study of T cells after yellow fever vaccination. TCRdb ran MiXCR on the 5' RACE reads and lists one entry per CDR3 protein. Of 250,000 or so distinct CDR3 sequences detected, about 3.9% appear once; the ten largest clones hold around 19%. The source material was PBMCs, sampled 15 days after the yellow fever booster vaccination. The receptors stem from a man in his late teens or twenties who received the YFV17D yellow fever vaccine.

This clonotype was seen at least ten times. The chain is built from TRBV7-2 and TRBJ2-1; D could derive from TRBD1 or TRBD2 (5 bases each). Trimming took 1 base from V and 3 from J, leaving 10 bases between them. CDR1 and CDR2 (germline): SGHTA, FQGNSA. The CDR3 runs to 15 residues. CDR3 DNA sequence: TGTGCCAGCAGCTTAGGTGGGACGGTCTACAATGAGCAGTTCTTC. Translation: CASSLGGTVYNEQFF.

This clonotype was found many times. The chain combines TRBV5-1 with TRBJ1-1, with 9 nucleotides matching TRBD1. The V segment lost 4 bases and the J segment 4 bases; nucleotides outside the gene matches: 8. CDR1 and CDR2 from the germline V gene are SGHRS and YFSETQ. CDR3 length equals 15 residues. Here the CDR3 DNA reads TGCGCCAGCAGCCATGACAGGGGGTCTAGCACTGAAGCTTTCTTT. Its protein is CASSHDRGSSTEAFF.

This sequence joins TRBV20-1 and TRBJ1-1; 7 bases line up with TRBD1. The CDR3 runs 15 residues. The germline V gene has CDR1 DFQATT and CDR2 SNEGSKA (reference sequence). J gave up 5 bases and V 0 bases, and 9 bases lay outside the gene matches. The CDR3, as DNA: TGCAGTGCTAGAGATCTCAGGGGGGTCTCTACTGAAGCTTTCTTT. Its translation: CSARDLRGVSTEAFF.

At least ten counts were recorded for this clonotype. V is TRBV12-3 or TRBV12-4 and J is TRBJ1-2; TRBD1 agrees at 7 bases. The CDR3 loop spans 16 amino acids. V lost 4 bases, J lost 2 bases, and 10 bases stayed unmatched. Here the CDR3 reads CASSSNNRGANYGYTF. The CDR3 bases are TGTGCCAGCAGTTCGAATAACAGGGGAGCGAACTATGGCTACACCTTC.

Many counts were recorded for this clonotype. The genes are TRBV5-1 and TRBJ2-2, with TRBD1 matching over 9 bases. The CDR3 length is 17 residues. Germline V gives CDR1 SGHRS, CDR2 YFSETQ. V shed 4 bases and J 4 bases; nucleotides not matched to a gene: 11. The CDR3 sequence is CASSHSVGQGSTGELFF. Here the CDR3 DNA reads TGCGCCAGCAGCCATTCCGTGGGACAGGGTTCCACCGGGGAGCTGTTTTTT.

This clonotype appeared many times. The chain combines TRBV5-4 with TRBJ2-7; D uncertain. This CDR3 comprises 13 residues. Germline V gene lookup returns CDR1 SGHNT and CDR2 YYREEE (reference sequence). Trimming took off 3 bases at V and 6 bases at J, with 13 bases between the two ends. Here the CDR3 DNA reads TGTGCCAGCAGCTCAGGTGAACGCCCCGAGCAGTACTTC. It codes for CASSSGERPEQYF.

This clonotype was seen at least ten times. The CDR3 protein is CASSLEGRGSSLNNEQFF. CDR3 in DNA: TGTGCCAGCAGCTTAGAAGGGCGGGGTTCGTCGTTGAACAATGAGCAGTTCTTC. V usage is TRBV7-2 and J usage is TRBJ2-1, with TRBD2 as a possible D gene (6 bases). V lost 1 base and J lost 5, with 21 bases in between. The length of the CDR3 is 18 residues. Germline CDR1 and CDR2: SGHTA and FQGNSA.

In its sample, this clonotype was seen many times. A junction end diverges from the germline sequence, so it may reflect a read error. V gene TRBV7-3 combines with J gene TRBJ2-1, with TRBD1 matching 7 bases. The CDR3 covers 22 residues. Per germline, CDR1 SGHTA and CDR2 FQGTGA. For the CDR3, the DNA is TGTGCCAGCAGATTAAATCTTGACTTGACAGGGTTGGAACCTCGGAACACAATGGAGCAGTTCTTC. Amino acid sequence: CASRLNLDLTGLEPRNTMEQFF.

This clonotype was seen repeatedly, ten times or more. J is TRBJ1-4 and V is TRBV7-2, with unresolved D. This CDR3 spans 14 amino acids. V dropped 1 base and J dropped 5 bases, with 8 bases sitting between them. CDR1 and CDR2 from the germline V gene are SGHTA and FQGNSA. CDR3 amino acids: CASSLGFSNEKLFF. The DNA for the CDR3 is TGTGCCAGCAGCTTAGGTTTTTCGAATGAAAAACTGTTTTTT.

This clonotype was seen at least ten times. The rearrangement links TRBV5-6 to TRBJ1-1, with D hard to call. Germline V CDR1 and CDR2: SGHDT, YYEEEE. This CDR3 is built from 12 residues. V was shortened by 6 bases and J by 3 bases, with 9 bases between the two germline ends. Written as DNA, the CDR3 is TGTGCCAGCAAGTATTCGGACACTGAAGCTTTCTTT. Protein: CASKYSDTEAFF.

This clonotype has ten or more counts. This chain joins TRBV25-1 and TRBJ2-5; perhaps TRBD1 as D (7 bases). The CDR3 is made up of 15 amino acids. V was trimmed by 1 base and J by 5 bases, leaving 14 bases between them. Germline CDR1 reads MGHDK; CDR2 reads SYGVNS. The CDR3 reads CASSEWRGLWETQYF. Here the CDR3 DNA reads TGTGCCAGCAGTGAATGGAGGGGGCTTTGGGAGACCCAGTACTTC.

The CDR3 reads CASSLGPPALSTDTQYF. CDR3 DNA: TGTGCCAGCAGCTTAGGGCCCCCGGCACTGAGCACAGATACGCAGTATTTT. This chain joins TRBV7-2 and TRBJ2-3; no reliable D call. This CDR3 has 17 amino acids. V lost 1 base to trimming and J lost 0 bases, with 14 bases between them. The germline CDR1 and CDR2 sequences are SGHTA and FQGNSA.

This clonotype has at least ten counts. V gene TRBV12-3 or TRBV12-4 combines with J gene TRBJ1-1; D uncertain. Trimming cost V 3 bases and J 5 bases, with 13 bases left between them. This CDR3 contains 14 residues. CDR3 nucleotide sequence: TGTGCCAGCAGTTTCCAGGTCGAGGGAACTGAAGCTTTCTTT. Protein product: CASSFQVEGTEAFF.

This clonotype was found many times. The chain uses TRBV5-1 and TRBJ2-2; a possible D gene is TRBD1 (6 bases). Germline V gene data show CDR1 as SGHRS and CDR2 as YFSETQ. The CDR3 totals 15 residues. V lost 0 bases, J lost 1 base, and 7 bases lay in between. CDR3 in DNA: TGCGCCAGCAGCTTGGGACAGGTGAACACCGGGGAGCTGTTTTTT. This encodes CASSLGQVNTGELFF.

This clonotype was counted at least ten times. V and J are TRBV24-1 and TRBJ2-3; 8 bases fit TRBD1. Germline V gives CDR1 KGHDR, CDR2 SFDVKD. The trim removed 5 bases at V and 4 bases at J, leaving 10 bases unmatched. CDR3 length: 16 residues. The CDR3 here is CATSARQGPQADTQYF. The CDR3 nucleotides read TGTGCCACCAGTGCTCGACAGGGGCCGCAAGCAGATACGCAGTATTTT.

This clonotype was found many times. V gene TRBV7-2 combines with J gene TRBJ1-6; possible D gene TRBD1, 5 bases. Germline V gives CDR1 SGHTA, CDR2 FQGNSA. Trimming left V 5 bases short and J 2 bases short, with 10 bases between. This CDR3 contains 15 residues. The CDR3 bases are TGTGCCAGCAGCCTGGACACGGCCTATAATTCACCCCTCCACTTT. Translating it yields CASSLDTAYNSPLHF. Full variable domain (remainder filled in from reference TRBV7-2 and TRBJ1-6): GAGVSQSPSNKVTEKGKDVELRCDPISGHTALYWYRQSLGQGLEFLIYFQGNSAPDKSGLPSDRFSAERTGGSVSTLTIQRTQQEDSAVYLCASSLDTAYNSPLHFGNGTRLTVT.

This clonotype was counted at least ten times. The V call is TRBV5-1, the J call TRBJ1-3, with D maybe TRBD1 (5 bases). V lost 4 bases and J lost 0, with 17 bases in between. This CDR3 is 17 amino acids long. Germline V CDR1 and CDR2: SGHRS, YFSETQ. The DNA of the CDR3 is TGCGCCAGCAGCCCAGGCTACAGGCCTGCCTCTGGAAACACCATATATTTT. This sequence encodes CASSPGYRPASGNTIYF.

This clonotype has a count of ten or more. This chain uses TRBV4-1 with TRBJ2-3, with D perhaps matching TRBD1 (5 bases). Gene TRBJ1-5 matches the end of the DNA better, so the J call may be wrong. There are 18 residues in the CDR3. Germline-derived CDR1 and CDR2 are MGHRA and YSYEKL. The CDR3 spells CASSPFTQNRRTTDTQHF. DNA of the CDR3: TGCGCCAGCAGTCCCTTTACCCAAAACAGGCGTACCACAGATACGCAGCATTTT.

This clonotype appeared a few times. The V gene is TRBV12-2, the J gene TRBJ1-1; TRBD1, the D gene given by the table, was not confirmed from the DNA. TRBV12-2 is a documented pseudogene. This CDR3 is built from 16 residues. CDR3 bases: TGTGCAAGTCGCTTAGTCGGCGCCCTTGAAGACACTGAAGCTTTCTTT. The encoded protein is CASRLVGALEDTEAFF.

This clonotype was seen many times. The rearrangement links TRBV5-1 to TRBJ2-4, with D perhaps matching TRBD1 (5 bases). The CDR3 has 15 residues. Germline V gene lookup returns CDR1 SGHRS and CDR2 YFSETQ. The germline V and J ends were trimmed by 7 bases and 2 bases, with 16 bases remaining between them. The CDR3 sequence is CASDPGKGTKNIQYF. DNA of the CDR3: TGCGCCAGCGATCCAGGGAAGGGAACCAAAAACATTCAGTACTTC.

This clonotype was found many times. The chain couples TRBV5-6 to TRBJ1-1, with D maybe TRBD1 (5 bases). This CDR3 spans 16 amino acids. V lost 0 bases, J lost 4 bases, and 16 bases lay in between. The germline V gene encodes CDR1 SGHDT and CDR2 YYEEEE. In DNA form, the CDR3 reads TGTGCCAGCAGCTTGGCCGTCCAGGGAGGGTTCACTGAAGCTTTCTTT. Translation gives CASSLAVQGGFTEAFF.